The 9 T cell receptor beta chains reported below all come from one sample, sequenced in a study of neurological immune-mediated disorders. TCRdb re-analysed the 5' RACE reads in MiXCR, keeping a single row per CDR3 protein. The sample has about 52,000 distinct CDR3 sequences; 3% to 4% are singletons. Source material: PBMCs. These receptors all come from a man between 60 and 75 years old with multiple sclerosis.

This clonotype appeared many times. The J gene is TRBJ2-5, the V gene TRBV20-1; TRBD2 aligns across 13 bases. The J segment lost 0 bases and the V segment lost 6 bases, leaving 10 bases of the junction unmatched. The CDR3 has 17 residues. The germline CDR1 and CDR2 sequences are DFQATT and SNEGSKA (reference sequence). CDR3 amino acids: CSANPTSGGPYQETQYF. The CDR3 DNA reads as TGCAGTGCGAACCCGACTAGCGGGGGGCCTTACCAAGAGACCCAGTACTTC.

This clonotype was counted at least ten times. V and J are TRBV5-1 and TRBJ1-4; the match to TRBD1 covers 7 bases. Losses at the gene ends were 6 bases for V and 7 bases for J; bases not matched to a gene: 12. CDR1 is SGHRS and CDR2 is YFSETQ in the germline V gene. The CDR3 sequence is 15 residues long. This CDR3 is CASKLAGTAGEKLFF. The CDR3 DNA reads as TGCGCCAGCAAGCTAGCCGGGACAGCTGGTGAAAAACTGTTTTTT. The full variable domain, in which reference TRBV5-1 and TRBJ1-4 provide the parts outside the CDR3, is KAGVTQTPRYLIKTRGQQVTLSCSPISGHRSVSWYQQTPGQGLQFLFEYFSETQRNKGNFPGRFSGRQFSNSRSEMNVSTLELGDSALYLCASKLAGTAGEKLFFGSGTQLSVL.

In its sample, this clonotype was seen many times. This chain joins TRBV5-1 and TRBJ2-7; 8 bases fit TRBD1. CDR1 is SGHRS and CDR2 is YFSETQ in the germline V gene. V lost 5 bases and J lost 2; bases outside the gene matches: 12. There are 16 residues in the CDR3. CDR3 DNA: TGCGCCAGCAGGTCCCCGGGACAGGCACAACCCTACGAGCAGTACTTC. This gives the protein CASRSPGQAQPYEQYF.

This clonotype was detected many times. The chain carries TRBV19 and TRBJ2-4; 8 nucleotides line up with TRBD1. V shed 4 bases, J shed 0 bases, and the junction held 5 bases outside the gene matches. Looked up from germline, CDR1 is LNHDA and CDR2 is SQIVND (reference sequence). This CDR3 comprises 16 residues. The CDR3 DNA is TGTGCCAGTAGTACCGGGACAGGACTAGCCAAAAACATTCAGTACTTC. This codes for CASSTGTGLAKNIQYF.

This clonotype was seen only a few times. V is TRBV12-5 and J is TRBJ2-1, with 7 positions matching TRBD2. J gave up 9 bases and V 1 base, and 9 bases lay outside the gene matches. This CDR3 has 15 residues. The germline V gene encodes CDR1 LGHNT and CDR2 FRNRAP. The CDR3 coding sequence is TGTGCTAGTGGTTTGGAAGGCGGGAGCATAAGTGAGCAGTTCTTC. It is translated as CASGLEGGSISEQFF. Looking up the rest from reference TRBV12-5 and TRBJ2-1 gives the full variable domain: DARVTQTPRHKVTEMGQEVTMRCQPILGHNTVFWYRQTMMQGLELLAYFRNRAPLDDSGMPKDRFSAEMPDATLATLKIQPSEPRDSAVYFCASGLEGGSISEQFFGPGTRLTVL.

This chain links TRBV7-6 with TRBJ1-5; no clear D gene. V lost 1 base, J lost 0 bases, and 7 bases lay in between. CDR3 length: 15 amino acids. Germline V CDR1 and CDR2: SGHVS, FNYEAQ. The CDR3 DNA reads as TGTGCCAGCAGCTTAGGAGGCACTAGCAATCAGCCCCAGCATTTT. Protein: CASSLGGTSNQPQHF.

This clonotype showed up just a few times. The V and J genes are TRBV7-7 and TRBJ2-3; 10 bases match TRBD1. The CDR3 is 13 amino acids. V dropped 5 bases and J dropped 6; count of bases not matched to a gene: 2. Germline V lookup: CDR1 SSHAT, CDR2 FNYEAQ (reference sequence). The CDR3, as DNA: TGTGCCAGCAGCCGGGACAGGGGTGATACGCAGTATTTT. Residues: CASSRDRGDTQYF. Supplemented by reference TRBV7-7 and TRBJ2-3, the full variable domain reads GAGVSQSPRYKVTKRGQDVTLRCDPISSHATLYWYQQALGQGPEFLTYFNYEAQPDKSGLPSDRFSAERPEGSISTLTIQRTEQRDSAMYRCASSRDRGDTQYFGPGTRLTVL.

The CDR3 DNA reads TGCAGTGCTAGATCCCCCAGGGACCATGAGCAGTTCTTC. Encoded protein: CSARSPRDHEQFF. V and J are TRBV20-1 and TRBJ2-1; possibly TRBD1 or TRBD2 for D (5 bases each). Trimming pared 2 bases from V and 8 bases from J, leaving 13 bases between. This CDR3 is 13 amino acids long. CDR1 is DFQATT, CDR2 SNEGSKA, per germline (reference sequence).

This clonotype was recorded many times. The rearrangement uses TRBV24-1 and TRBJ1-5; D not certain. Trimming took off 0 bases at V and 7 bases at J, with 6 bases between the two ends. Germline values: CDR1 KGHDR, CDR2 SFDVKD. The CDR3 is made up of 13 amino acids. The CDR3 loop reads CATSDLMGQPQHF. The CDR3 nucleotides read TGTGCCACCAGTGATTTGATGGGACAGCCCCAGCATTTT.